This T cell receptor (beta chain) was retrieved from a study of blood T cell repertoires in COVID-19. Overall study: There were acute and convalescent COVID-19 samples, and they came from the United States, Italy and Spain. T cells, B-cell-depleted T cells, or PBMCs provided the cDNA or gDNA that served as material.

With V trimmed by 7 bases and J by 8 bases, 11 bases remained unmatched. The CDR3 runs to 16 residues. Germline V gives CDR1 MNHEY, CDR2 SMNVEV (reference sequence). A single count supports this clone. Authors' processing steps: Cell counts per sample came from amplifying reference gene primers. Clones were sequenced by immunoSEQ multiplex PCR, and TCRdb holds only the in-frame ones, with some missing. V and J calls and clone size follow that table, whereas D and trimming were derived from the DNA. The repertoire holds some 150,000 clones, roughly 90% seen once, with approximately 0.98% in the top ten.

V gene TRBV27 combines with J gene TRBJ1-6; 10 positions agree with TRBD1. This sequence was found in a woman between 50 and 59 years old with acute or convalescent COVID-19. The specimen sequenced was peripheral blood. The CDR3 reads CASTRTDRGRDSPLHF. The CDR3 DNA sequence: TGTGCCAGCACTCGTACCGACAGGGGGCGGGATTCACCCCTCCACTTT.